A single T cell receptor (beta chain) is shown here with its context. What it binds is not known. Extraction yielded at least 6 micrograms of total RNA per sample. The sample originates from a study of blood T cells in healthy people across ages. Regarding the study as a whole: PBMCs that were unsorted prevented a conclusive naive versus antigen-experienced comparison. With age, beta diversity per million T cells declined roughly linearly, significantly by 40. Donor CMV infection status was unknown, possibly confounding age-related changes in expanded clonotypes.

The CDR3 runs 15 residues. The V gene's germline CDR1 is SGHTA and CDR2 FQGNSA. V dropped 5 bases and J dropped 0 bases, with 12 bases sitting between them. Using a J-beta primer mix together with a sample-barcoded 5' primer, a second PCR was run for about 7 to 12 cycles. TCRdb independently ran MiXCR on the 5' RACE reads; one entry per CDR3 protein. The sample records around 800,000 distinct CDR3 sequences, more than 40% being singletons. The material sequenced was blood. The V and J genes are TRBV7-2 and TRBJ2-3, with D uncertain. The TCR sequence derives from a man aged 60 to 69 in good health. The CDR3 DNA sequence: TGTGCCAGCAGCACCCGAACCGCTAGCACAGATACGCAGTATTTT. The encoded protein is CASSTRTASTDTQYF.